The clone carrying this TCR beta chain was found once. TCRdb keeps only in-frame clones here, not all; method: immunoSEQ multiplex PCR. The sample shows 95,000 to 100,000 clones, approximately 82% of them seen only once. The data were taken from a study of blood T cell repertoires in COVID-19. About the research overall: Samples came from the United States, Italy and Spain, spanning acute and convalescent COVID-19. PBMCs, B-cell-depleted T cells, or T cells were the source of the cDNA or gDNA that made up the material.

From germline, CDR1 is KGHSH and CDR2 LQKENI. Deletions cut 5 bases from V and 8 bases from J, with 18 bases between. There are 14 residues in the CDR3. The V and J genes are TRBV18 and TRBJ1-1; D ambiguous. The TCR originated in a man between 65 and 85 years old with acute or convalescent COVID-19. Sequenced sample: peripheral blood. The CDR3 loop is CASSSTDIGIEAFF. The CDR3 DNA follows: TGTGCCAGCTCATCTACCGACATCGGAATAGAAGCTTTCTTT. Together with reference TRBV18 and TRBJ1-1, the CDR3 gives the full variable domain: NAGVMQNPRHLVRRRGQEARLRCSPMKGHSHVYWYRQLPEEGLKFMVYLQKENIIDESGMPKERFSAEFPKEGPSILRIQQVVRGDSAAYFCASSSTDIGIEAFFGQGTRLTVV.